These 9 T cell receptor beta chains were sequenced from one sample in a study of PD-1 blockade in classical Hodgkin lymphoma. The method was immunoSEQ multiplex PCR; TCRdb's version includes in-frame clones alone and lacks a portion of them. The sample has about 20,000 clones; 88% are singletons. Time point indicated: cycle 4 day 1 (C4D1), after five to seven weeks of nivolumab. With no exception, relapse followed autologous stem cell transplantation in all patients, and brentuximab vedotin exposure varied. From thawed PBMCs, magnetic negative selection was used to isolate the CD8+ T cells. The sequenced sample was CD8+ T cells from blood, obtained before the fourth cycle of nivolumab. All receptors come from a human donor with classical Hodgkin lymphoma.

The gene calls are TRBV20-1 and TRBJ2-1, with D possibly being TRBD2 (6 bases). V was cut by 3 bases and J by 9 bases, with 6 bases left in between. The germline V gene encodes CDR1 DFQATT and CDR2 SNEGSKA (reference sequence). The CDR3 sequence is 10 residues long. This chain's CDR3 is CSASGSEQFF. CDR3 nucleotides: TGCAGTGCTAGCGGGAGTGAGCAGTTCTTC.

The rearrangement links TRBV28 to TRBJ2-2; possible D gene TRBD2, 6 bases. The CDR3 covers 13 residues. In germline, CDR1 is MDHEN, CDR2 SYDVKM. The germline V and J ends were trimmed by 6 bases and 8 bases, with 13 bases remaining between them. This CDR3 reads CASSRLEVGELFF. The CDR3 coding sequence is TGTGCCAGCAGCCGACTAGAAGTAGGGGAGCTGTTTTTT. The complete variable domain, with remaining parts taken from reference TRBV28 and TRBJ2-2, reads DVKVTQSSRYLVKRTGEKVFLECVQDMDHENMFWYRQDPGLGLRLIYFSYDVKMKEKGDIPEGYSVSREKKERFSLILESASTNQTSMYLCASSRLEVGELFFGEGSRLTVL.

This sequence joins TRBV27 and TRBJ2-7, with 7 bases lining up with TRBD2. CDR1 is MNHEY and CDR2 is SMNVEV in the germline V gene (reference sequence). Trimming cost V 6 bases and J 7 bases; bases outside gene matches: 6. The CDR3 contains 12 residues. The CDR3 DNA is TGTGCCAGCAGAGGCGGGGGTCTAGAGCAGTACTTC. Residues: CASRGGGLEQYF.

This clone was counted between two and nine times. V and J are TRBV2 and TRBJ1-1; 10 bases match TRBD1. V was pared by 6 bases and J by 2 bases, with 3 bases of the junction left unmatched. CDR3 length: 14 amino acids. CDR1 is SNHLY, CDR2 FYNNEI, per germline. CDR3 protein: CASRGDRGNTEAFF. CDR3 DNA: TGTGCCAGCAGAGGGGACAGGGGTAACACTGAAGCTTTCTTT.

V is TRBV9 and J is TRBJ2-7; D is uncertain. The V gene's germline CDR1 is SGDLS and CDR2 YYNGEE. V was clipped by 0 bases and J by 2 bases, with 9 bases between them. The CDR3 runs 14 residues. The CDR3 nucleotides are TGTGCCAGCAGCGTAGGAACCAGAGCCTACGAGCAGTACTTC. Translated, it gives CASSVGTRAYEQYF.

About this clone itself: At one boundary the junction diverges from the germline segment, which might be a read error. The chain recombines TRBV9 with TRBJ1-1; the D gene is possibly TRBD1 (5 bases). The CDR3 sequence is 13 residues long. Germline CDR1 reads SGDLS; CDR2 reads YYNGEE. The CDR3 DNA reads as TGTGCCAGCAGCGTCAAGCCGACAGTCTTCCCGATCTTT. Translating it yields CASSVKPTVFPIF.

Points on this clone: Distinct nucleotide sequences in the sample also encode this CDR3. The CDR3 coding sequence is TGTGCCAGCAGCTTAGTGGCGGGAGCTAGCACAGATACGCAGTATTTT. Protein product: CASSLVAGASTDTQYF. V usage is TRBV7-6 and J usage is TRBJ2-3; TRBD2 matches at 7 bases. The V gene's germline CDR1 is SGHVS and CDR2 FNYEAQ. J was trimmed by 0 bases and V by 1 base; bases with no gene match: 4. The CDR3 runs to 16 residues.

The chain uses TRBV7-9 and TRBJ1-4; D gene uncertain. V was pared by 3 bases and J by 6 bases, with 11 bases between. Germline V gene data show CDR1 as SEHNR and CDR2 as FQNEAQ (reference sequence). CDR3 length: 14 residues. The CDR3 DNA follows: TGTGCCAGCAGCTTCTTTACGGAGGATGAAAAACTGTTTTTT. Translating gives CASSFFTEDEKLFF.

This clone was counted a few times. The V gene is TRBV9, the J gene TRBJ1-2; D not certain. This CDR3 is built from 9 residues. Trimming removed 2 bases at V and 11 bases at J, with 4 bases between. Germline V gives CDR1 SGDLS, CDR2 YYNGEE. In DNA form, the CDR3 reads TGTGCCAGCAGCGTTCCTTACACCTTC. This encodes CASSVPYTF.